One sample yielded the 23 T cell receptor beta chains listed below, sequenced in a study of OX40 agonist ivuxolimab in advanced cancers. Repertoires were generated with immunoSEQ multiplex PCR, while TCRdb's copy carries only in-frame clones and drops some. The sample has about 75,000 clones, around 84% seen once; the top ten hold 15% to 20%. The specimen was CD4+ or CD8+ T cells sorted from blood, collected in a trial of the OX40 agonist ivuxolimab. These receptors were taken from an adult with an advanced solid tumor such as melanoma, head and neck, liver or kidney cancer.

The CDR3: CATSQGGGDTQYF. CDR3 sequence (DNA): TGTGCCACCAGCCAGGGGGGTGGAGATACGCAGTATTTT. The V gene is TRBV15, the J gene TRBJ2-3, with a weak D call TRBD1 (7 bases). V gave up 5 bases and J gave up 5 bases, with 11 bases separating them. This CDR3 contains 13 residues. Per germline, CDR1 LNHNV and CDR2 YYDKDF (reference sequence).

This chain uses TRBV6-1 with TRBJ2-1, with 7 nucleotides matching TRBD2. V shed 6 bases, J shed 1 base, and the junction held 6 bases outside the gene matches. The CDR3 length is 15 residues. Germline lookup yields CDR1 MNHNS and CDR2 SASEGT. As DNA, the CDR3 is TGTGCCAGCAGCCATACGCGGGAGTCCTACAATGAGCAGTTCTTC. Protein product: CASSHTRESYNEQFF.

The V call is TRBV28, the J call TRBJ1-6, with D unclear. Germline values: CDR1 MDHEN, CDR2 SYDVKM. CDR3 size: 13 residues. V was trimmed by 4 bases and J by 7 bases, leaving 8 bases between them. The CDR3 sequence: CASSSYMNSPLHF. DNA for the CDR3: TGTGCCAGCAGTTCCTATATGAATTCACCCCTCCACTTT.

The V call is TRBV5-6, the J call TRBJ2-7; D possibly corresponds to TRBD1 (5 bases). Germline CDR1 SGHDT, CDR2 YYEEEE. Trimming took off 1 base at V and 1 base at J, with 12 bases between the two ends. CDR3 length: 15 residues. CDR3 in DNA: TGTGCCAGCAGCTTGAAAGGTCAGGGATCCTACGAGCAGTACTTC. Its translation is CASSLKGQGSYEQYF.

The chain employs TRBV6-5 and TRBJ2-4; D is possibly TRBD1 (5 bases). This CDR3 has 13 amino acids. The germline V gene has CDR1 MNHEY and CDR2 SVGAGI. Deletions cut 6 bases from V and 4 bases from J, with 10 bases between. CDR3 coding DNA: TGTGCCAGCAGGAATCGACAGAAAAACATTCAGTACTTC. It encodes CASRNRQKNIQYF.

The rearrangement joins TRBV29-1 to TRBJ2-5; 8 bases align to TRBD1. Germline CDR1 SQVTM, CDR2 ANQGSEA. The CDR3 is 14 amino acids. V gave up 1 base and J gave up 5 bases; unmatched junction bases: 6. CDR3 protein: CSVEGDRGWETQYF. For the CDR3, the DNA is TGCAGCGTTGAAGGCGACAGGGGTTGGGAGACCCAGTACTTC.

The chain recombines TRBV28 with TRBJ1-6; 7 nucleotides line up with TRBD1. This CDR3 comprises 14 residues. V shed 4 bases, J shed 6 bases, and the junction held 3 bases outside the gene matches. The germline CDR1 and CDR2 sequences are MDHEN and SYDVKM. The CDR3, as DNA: TGTGCCAGCAGTTCCGGGACAGCTAATTCACCCCTCCACTTT. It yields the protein CASSSGTANSPLHF.

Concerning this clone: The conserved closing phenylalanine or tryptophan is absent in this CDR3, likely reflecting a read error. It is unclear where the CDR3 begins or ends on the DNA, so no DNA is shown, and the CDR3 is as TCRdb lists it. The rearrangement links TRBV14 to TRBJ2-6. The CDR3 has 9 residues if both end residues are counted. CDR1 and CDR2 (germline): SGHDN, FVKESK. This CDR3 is CASSHYMAP.

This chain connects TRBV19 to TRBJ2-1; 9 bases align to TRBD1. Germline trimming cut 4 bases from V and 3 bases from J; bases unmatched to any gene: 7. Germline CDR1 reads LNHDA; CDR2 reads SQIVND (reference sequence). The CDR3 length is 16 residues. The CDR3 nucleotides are TGTGCCAGTAGTACTCCCGGACAGGGGAGCTACAATGAGCAGTTCTTC. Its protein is CASSTPGQGSYNEQFF.

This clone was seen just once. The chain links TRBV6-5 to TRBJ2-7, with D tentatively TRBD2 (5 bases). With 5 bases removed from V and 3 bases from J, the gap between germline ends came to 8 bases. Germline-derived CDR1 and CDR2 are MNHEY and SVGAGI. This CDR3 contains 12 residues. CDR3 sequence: CASSGSRYEQYF. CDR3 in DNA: TGTGCCAGCAGTGGGAGTCGCTACGAGCAGTACTTC.

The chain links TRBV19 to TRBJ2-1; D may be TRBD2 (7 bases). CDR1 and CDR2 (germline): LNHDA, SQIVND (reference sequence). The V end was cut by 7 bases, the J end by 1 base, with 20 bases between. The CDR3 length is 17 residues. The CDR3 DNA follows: TGTGCCAGTACTTCAATGGGGGCGGGAGTATCCTACAATGAGCAGTTCTTC. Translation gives CASTSMGAGVSYNEQFF.

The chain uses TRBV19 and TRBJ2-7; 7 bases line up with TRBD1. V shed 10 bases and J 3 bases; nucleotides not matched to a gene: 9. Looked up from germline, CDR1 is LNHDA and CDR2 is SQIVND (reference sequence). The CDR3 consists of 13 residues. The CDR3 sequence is CAISQGPGYEQYF. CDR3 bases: TGTGCCATTTCACAGGGGCCCGGCTACGAGCAGTACTTC. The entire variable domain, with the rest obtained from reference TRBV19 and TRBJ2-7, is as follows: DGGITQSPKYLFRKEGQNVTLSCEQNLNHDAMYWYRQDPGQGLRLIYYSQIVNDFQKGDIAEGYSVSREKKESFPLTVTSAQKNPTAFYLCAISQGPGYEQYFGPGTRLTVT.

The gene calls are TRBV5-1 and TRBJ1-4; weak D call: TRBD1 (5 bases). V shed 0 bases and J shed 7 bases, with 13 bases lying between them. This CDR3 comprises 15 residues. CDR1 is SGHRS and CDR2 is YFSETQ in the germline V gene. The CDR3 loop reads CASSLEGADGEKLFF. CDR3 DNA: TGCGCCAGCAGCTTGGAAGGGGCGGATGGTGAAAAACTGTTTTTT. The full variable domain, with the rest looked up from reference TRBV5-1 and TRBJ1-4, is KAGVTQTPRYLIKTRGQQVTLSCSPISGHRSVSWYQQTPGQGLQFLFEYFSETQRNKGNFPGRFSGRQFSNSRSEMNVSTLELGDSALYLCASSLEGADGEKLFFGSGTQLSVL.

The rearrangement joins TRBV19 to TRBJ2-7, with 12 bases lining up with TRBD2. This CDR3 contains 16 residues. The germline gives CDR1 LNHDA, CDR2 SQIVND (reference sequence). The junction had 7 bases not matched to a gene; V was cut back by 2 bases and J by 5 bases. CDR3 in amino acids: CASSIIRTSGINEQYF. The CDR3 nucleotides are TGTGCCAGTAGTATAATTAGGACTAGCGGGATCAACGAGCAGTACTTC.

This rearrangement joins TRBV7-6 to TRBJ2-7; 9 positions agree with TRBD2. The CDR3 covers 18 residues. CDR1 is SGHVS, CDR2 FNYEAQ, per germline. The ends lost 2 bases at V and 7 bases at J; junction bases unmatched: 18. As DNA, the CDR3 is TGTGCCAGCAGCTTATCCTATCAGGGGATAGCGGGAGTGGATGAGCAGTACTTC. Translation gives CASSLSYQGIAGVDEQYF.

The chain's CDR3 is CASSSRTTLYNEQFF. In DNA form, the CDR3 reads TGTGCCAGCAGTAGTAGGACTACGCTTTACAATGAGCAGTTCTTC. The genes are TRBV28 and TRBJ2-1, with D perhaps TRBD2 (6 bases). V lost 5 bases and J lost 4, with 15 bases in between. The CDR3 sequence is 15 residues long. The germline V gene has CDR1 MDHEN and CDR2 SYDVKM.

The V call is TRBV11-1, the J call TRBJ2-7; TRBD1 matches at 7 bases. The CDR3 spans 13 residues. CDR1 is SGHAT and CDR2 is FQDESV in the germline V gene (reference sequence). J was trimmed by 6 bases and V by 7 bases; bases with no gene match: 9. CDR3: CASNLDRQGEQYF. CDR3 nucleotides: TGTGCCAGCAATTTAGATCGACAGGGCGAGCAGTACTTC.

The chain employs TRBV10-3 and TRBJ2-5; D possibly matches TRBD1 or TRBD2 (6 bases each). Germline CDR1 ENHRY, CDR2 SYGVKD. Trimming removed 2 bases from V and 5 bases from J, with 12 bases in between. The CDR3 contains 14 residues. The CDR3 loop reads CAISERGVEETQYF. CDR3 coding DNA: TGTGCCATCAGTGAGAGGGGGGTGGAGGAGACCCAGTACTTC.

The CDR3 loop is CASSESSGTGELFF. The CDR3, as DNA: TGCGCCAGCAGTGAGTCGAGCGGCACCGGGGAGCTGTTTTTT. This chain links TRBV10-1 with TRBJ2-2; D possibly corresponds to TRBD2 (5 bases). V was cut by 0 bases and J by 4 bases, with 6 bases left in between. The CDR3 spans 14 residues. CDR1 and CDR2 from the germline V gene are WNHNN and SYGVQD (reference sequence).

CDR3 protein: CASSSLDLQETQYF. The DNA of the CDR3 is TGTGCCAGCAGTTCCCTTGACTTGCAAGAGACCCAGTACTTC. This sequence joins TRBV27 and TRBJ2-5, with D uncertain. Trimming removed 4 bases at V and 2 bases at J, with 11 bases between. Per the germline V gene, CDR1 is MNHEY and CDR2 is SMNVEV (reference sequence). This CDR3 spans 14 amino acids.

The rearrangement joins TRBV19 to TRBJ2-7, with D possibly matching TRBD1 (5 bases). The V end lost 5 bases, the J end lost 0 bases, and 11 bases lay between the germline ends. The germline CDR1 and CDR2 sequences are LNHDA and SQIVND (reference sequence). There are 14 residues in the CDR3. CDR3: CASSARTFSYEQYF. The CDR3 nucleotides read TGTGCCAGTAGTGCCCGGACATTCTCCTACGAGCAGTACTTC.

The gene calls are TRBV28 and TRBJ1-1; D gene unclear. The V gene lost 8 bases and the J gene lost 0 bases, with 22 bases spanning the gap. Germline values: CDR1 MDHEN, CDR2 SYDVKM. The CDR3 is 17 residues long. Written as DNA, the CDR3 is TGTGCCAGCCCTAAAACGAGGGTTGGGATTATGAACACTGAAGCTTTCTTT. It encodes CASPKTRVGIMNTEAFF.

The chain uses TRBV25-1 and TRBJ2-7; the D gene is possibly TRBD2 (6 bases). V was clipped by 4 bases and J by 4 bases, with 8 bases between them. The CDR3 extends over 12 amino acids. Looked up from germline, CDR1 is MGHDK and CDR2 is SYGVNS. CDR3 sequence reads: CASSAGRYEQYF. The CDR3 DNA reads TGTGCCAGCAGTGCCGGGAGATACGAGCAGTACTTC.